This TCR beta chain was retrieved from a study of cytomegalovirus exposure and HLA in healthy donors. Overall study results and limits: Presence/absence comparisons presumed near-even sequencing depth among donors.

Healthy bone marrow donors made up the donors. The primer mix had 60 Vbeta and 13 Jbeta primers. Per the original methods: Around 10 million of the roughly 80 million unique TCR beta chains counted in a later analysis were shared. Only in-frame clones appear in the TCRdb table, and some are missing; sequencing was by immunoSEQ multiplex PCR. V and J calls and clone size are those listed in that table; D and trimming were worked out from the DNA. The repertoire holds approximately 150,000 clones, approximately 78% seen once, with under 3% in the top ten. The CDR3 contains 15 residues. V trimming: 4 bases; J trimming: 1 base; junction bases outside the gene matches: 5. Germline-derived CDR1 and CDR2 are SGHKS and YYEKEE (reference sequence). Of note for this clone: Its matching antigen is unknown.

This clonotype originated in a female donor in good health and CMV-seronegative. The sequenced sample was PBMCs. The chain is built from TRBV5-5 and TRBJ2-7; 10 nucleotides line up with TRBD1. This CDR3 is CASSPGTGVSYEQYF. The CDR3 DNA reads TGTGCCAGCAGCCCCGGGACAGGGGTTTCCTACGAGCAGTACTTC.